This T cell receptor (beta chain) comes out of a study of T cells in Graves' hyperthyroidism and ophthalmopathy. Study-wide results and limits: Model predictions of ophthalmopathy came a median about 6.3 months before onset.

Hyperthyroidism in the patients, aged 18 to 65, was newly diagnosed and under 2 months in duration. TCR beta CDR3 region amplification was performed from RNA transcripts. The HTBI primer set served for first-round RT-PCR of the TCR CDR3. MiXCR, run by TCRdb on the multiplex PCR reads, gives a single entry per CDR3 protein. The sample has about 360,000 distinct CDR3 sequences, about 12% seen once. This clonotype was seen repeatedly, ten times or more. Its antigen is not known. This CDR3 contains 14 residues. Germline V CDR1 and CDR2: SEHNR, FQNEAQ (reference sequence). The trim removed 2 bases at V and 5 bases at J, leaving 1 base unmatched.

The TCR sequence derives from a woman aged 18-29 years with Graves' hyperthyroidism. Sequencing input: blood. The chain employs TRBV7-9 and TRBJ2-1, with TRBD1 matching 9 bases. CDR3 sequence (DNA): TGTGCCAGCAGCTTATGGGACAGGGACAATGAGCAGTTCTTC. Amino acids: CASSLWDRDNEQFF.